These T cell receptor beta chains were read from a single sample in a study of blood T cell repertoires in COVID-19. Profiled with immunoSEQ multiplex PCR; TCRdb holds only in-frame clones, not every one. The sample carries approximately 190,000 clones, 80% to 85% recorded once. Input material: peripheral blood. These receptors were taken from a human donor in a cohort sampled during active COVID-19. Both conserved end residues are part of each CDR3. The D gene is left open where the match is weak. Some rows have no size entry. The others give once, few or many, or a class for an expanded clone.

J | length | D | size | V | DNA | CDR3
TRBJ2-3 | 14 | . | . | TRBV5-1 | TGCGCCAGCAGCTTGGGGCAGGGTGCAGATACGCAGTATTTT | CASSLGQGADTQYF
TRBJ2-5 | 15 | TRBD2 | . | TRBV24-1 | TGTGCCACCAGTGACCCGGGGAGGGGAGGAGAGACCCAGTACTTC | CATSDPGRGGETQYF
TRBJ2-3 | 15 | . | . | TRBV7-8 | TGTGCCAGCAGCTTACGTTTAGGGAGCGGGTCGACGCAGTATTTT | CASSLRLGSGSTQYF
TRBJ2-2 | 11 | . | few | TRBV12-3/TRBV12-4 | TGTGCCAGCAGTCATAGAGGGGAGCTGTTTTTT | CASSHRGELFF
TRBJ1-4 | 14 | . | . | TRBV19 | TGTGCCAGTAGTATACCGGGGGGAGGAGAAAAACTGTTTTTT | CASSIPGGGEKLFF
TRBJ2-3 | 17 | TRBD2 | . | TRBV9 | TGTGCCAGCAGCGAAGAACTAGCGGGAGGCTTCACAGATACGCAGTATTTT | CASSEELAGGFTDTQYF
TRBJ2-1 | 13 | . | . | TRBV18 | TGTGCCAGCTCACCAAGGGGGATCCATGAGCAGTTCTTC | CASSPRGIHEQFF
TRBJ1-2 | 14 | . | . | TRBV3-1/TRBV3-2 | TGTGCCAGCAGCCAGGGGCGGTTAACCTATGGCTACACCTTC | CASSQGRLTYGYTF
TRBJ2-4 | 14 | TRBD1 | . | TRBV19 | TGTGCCAGTAGTAACACAGGGGCAAGAAACATTCAGTACTTC | CASSNTGARNIQYF
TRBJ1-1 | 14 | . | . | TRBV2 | TGTGCCAGCAGCCCAGTCGTCAGGGTTTCTGAAGCTTTCTTT | CASSPVVRVSEAFF
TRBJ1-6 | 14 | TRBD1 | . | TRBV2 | TGTGCCAGCAGTGATCGCAGGGGGGACTCACCCCTCCACTTT | CASSDRRGDSPLHF
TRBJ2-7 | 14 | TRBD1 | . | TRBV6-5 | TGTGCCAGCAGTCACGGACAGGGGGCGTACGAGCAGTACTTC | CASSHGQGAYEQYF
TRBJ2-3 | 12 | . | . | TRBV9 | TGTGCCAGCAGCGTAGGGCAAGATACGCAGTATTTT | CASSVGQDTQYF
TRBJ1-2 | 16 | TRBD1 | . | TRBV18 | TGTGCCAGCTCACCACCGGACAGGGTAGGAAACTATGGCTACACCTTC | CASSPPDRVGNYGYTF
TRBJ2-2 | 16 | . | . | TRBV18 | TGTGCCAGCTCACCGGCGTCCCGGGACAATAACGGGGAGCTGTTTTTT | CASSPASRDNNGELFF
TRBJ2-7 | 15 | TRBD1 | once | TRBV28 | TGTGCCAGCAGTTTAGTTTCGGGACAGGGCTACGAGCAGTACTTC | CASSLVSGQGYEQYF
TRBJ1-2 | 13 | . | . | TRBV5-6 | TGTGCCAGCAGCGTACAGGGCAACTATGGCTACACCTTC | CASSVQGNYGYTF
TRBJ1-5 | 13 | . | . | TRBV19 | TGTGCCAGTACGGTAGGGGGAAATCAGCCCCAGCATTTT | CASTVGGNQPQHF
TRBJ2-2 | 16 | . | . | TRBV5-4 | TGTGCCAGCAGCCCCCCCCCGGCGGAGAACACCGGGGAGCTGTTTTTT | CASSPPPAENTGELFF
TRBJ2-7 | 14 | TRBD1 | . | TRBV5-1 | TGCGCCAGCAGCTTGGTGGGACAGGGTAACGAGCAGTACTTC | CASSLVGQGNEQYF
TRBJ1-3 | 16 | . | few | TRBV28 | TGTGCCAGCAGTCCCCAGGGTAGGTCCTCTGGAAACACCATATATTTT | CASSPQGRSSGNTIYF
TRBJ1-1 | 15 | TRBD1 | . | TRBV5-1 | TGCGCCAGCAGCACCCGACAGGGCGGTTTTACTGAAGCTTTCTTT | CASSTRQGGFTEAFF
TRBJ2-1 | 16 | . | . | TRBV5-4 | TGTGCCAGCAGCTTGGGCAGTTTATTGTCCTACAATGAGCAGTTCTTC | CASSLGSLLSYNEQFF
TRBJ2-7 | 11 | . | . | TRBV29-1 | TGCAGCGCTGGGGGCACCTACGAGCAGTACTTC | CSAGGTYEQYF
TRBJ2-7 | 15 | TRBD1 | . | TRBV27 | TGTGCCAGCAGGCTGTCCGGACAGGTCCTTTACGAGCAGTACTTC | CASRLSGQVLYEQYF
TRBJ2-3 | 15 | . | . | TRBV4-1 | TGCGCCAGCAGCCAACAGAGGGAGCACACAGATACGCAGTATTTT | CASSQQREHTDTQYF